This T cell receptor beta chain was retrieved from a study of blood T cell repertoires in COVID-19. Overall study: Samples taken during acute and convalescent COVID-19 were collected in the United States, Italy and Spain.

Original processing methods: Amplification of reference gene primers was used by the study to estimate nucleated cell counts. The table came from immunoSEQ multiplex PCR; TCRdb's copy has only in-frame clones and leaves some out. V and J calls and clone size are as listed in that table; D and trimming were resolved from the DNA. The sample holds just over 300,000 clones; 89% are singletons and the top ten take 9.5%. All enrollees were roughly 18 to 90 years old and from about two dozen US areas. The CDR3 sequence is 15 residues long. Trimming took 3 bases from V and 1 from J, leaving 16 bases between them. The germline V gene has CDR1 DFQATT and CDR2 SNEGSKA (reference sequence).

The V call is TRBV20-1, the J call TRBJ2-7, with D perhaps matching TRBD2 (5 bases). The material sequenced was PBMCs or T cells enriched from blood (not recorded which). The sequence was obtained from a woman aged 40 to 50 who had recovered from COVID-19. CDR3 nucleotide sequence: TGCAGTGCTAGTCAGTTGAGGGTCGGGTCCTACGAGCAGTACTTC. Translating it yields CSASQLRVGSYEQYF.